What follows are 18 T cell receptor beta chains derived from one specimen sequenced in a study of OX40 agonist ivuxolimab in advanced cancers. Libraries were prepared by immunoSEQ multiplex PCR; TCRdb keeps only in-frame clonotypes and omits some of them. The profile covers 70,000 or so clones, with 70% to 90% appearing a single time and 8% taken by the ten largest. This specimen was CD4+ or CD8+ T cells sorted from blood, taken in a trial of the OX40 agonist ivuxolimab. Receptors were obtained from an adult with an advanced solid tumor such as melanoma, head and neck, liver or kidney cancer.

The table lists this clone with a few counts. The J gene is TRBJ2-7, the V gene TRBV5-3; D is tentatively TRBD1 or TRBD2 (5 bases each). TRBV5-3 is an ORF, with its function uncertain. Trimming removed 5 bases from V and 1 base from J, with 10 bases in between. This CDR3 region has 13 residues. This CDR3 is CARRGDRSYEQYF. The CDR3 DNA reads TGTGCCAGAAGGGGGGACCGGTCCTACGAGCAGTACTTC.

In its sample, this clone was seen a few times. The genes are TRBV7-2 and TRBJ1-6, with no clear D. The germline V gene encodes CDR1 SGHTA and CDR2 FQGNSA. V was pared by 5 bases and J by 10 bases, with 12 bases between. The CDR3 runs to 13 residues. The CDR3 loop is CASSPSSGSPLHF. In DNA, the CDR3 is TGTGCCAGCAGCCCAAGCTCGGGATCACCCCTCCACTTT. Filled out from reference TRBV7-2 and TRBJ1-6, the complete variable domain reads GAGVSQSPSNKVTEKGKDVELRCDPISGHTALYWYRQSLGQGLEFLIYFQGNSAPDKSGLPSDRFSAERTGGSVSTLTIQRTQQEDSAVYLCASSPSSGSPLHFGNGTRLTVT.

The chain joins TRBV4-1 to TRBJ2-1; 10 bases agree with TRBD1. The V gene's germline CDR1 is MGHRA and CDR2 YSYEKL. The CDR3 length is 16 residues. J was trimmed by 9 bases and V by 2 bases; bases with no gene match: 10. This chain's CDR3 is CASSQPDRGLSSEQFF. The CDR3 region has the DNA TGCGCCAGCAGCCAACCCGACAGGGGGCTGAGTAGTGAGCAGTTCTTC.

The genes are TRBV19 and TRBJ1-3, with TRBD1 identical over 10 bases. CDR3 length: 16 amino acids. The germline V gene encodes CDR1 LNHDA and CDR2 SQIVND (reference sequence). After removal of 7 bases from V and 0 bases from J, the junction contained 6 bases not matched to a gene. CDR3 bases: TGTGCCAGTAAAACCCGGGACAGGGGCTCTGGAAACACCATATATTTT. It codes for CASKTRDRGSGNTIYF.

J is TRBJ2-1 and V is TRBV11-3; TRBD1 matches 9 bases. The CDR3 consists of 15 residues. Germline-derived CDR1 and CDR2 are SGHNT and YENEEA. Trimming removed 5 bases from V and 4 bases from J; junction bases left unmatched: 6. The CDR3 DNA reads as TGTGCCAGCAGCGGTACAGGGGGCGCTTACAATGAGCAGTTCTTC. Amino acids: CASSGTGGAYNEQFF.

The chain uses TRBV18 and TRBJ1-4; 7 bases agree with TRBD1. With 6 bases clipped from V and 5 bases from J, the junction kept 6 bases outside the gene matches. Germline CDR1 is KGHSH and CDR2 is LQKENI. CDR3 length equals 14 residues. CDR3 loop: CASSPGTANEKLFF. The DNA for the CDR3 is TGTGCCAGCTCGCCCGGGACAGCAAATGAAAAACTGTTTTTT.

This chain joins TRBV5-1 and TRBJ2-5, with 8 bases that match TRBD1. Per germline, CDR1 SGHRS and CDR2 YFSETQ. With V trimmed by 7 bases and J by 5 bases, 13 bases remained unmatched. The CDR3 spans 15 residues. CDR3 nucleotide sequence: TGCGCCAGCCCCCGACCGGGACAGGTAGGGGAGACCCAGTACTTC. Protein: CASPRPGQVGETQYF.

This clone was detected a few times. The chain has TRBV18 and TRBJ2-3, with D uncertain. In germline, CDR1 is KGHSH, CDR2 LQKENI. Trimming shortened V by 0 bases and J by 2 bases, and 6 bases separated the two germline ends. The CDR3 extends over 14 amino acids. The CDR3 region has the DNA TGTGCCAGCTCACCACCTTCCCTCACAGATACGCAGTATTTT. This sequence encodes CASSPPSLTDTQYF.

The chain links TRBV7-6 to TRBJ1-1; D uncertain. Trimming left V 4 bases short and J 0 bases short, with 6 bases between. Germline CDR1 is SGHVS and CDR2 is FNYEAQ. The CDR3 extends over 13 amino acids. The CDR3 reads CASSSQMNTEAFF. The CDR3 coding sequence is TGTGCCAGCAGCTCGCAAATGAACACTGAAGCTTTCTTT.

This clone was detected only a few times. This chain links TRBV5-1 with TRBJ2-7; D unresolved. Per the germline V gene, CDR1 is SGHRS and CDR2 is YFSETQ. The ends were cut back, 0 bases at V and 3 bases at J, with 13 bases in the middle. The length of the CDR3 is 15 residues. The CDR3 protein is CASSLDGRQYYEQYF. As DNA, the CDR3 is TGCGCCAGCAGCTTGGACGGCAGGCAGTACTACGAGCAGTACTTC.

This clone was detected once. The CDR3 is CASSWKGRGQHENNSPLHF. The DNA for the CDR3 is TGTGCCAGCAGTTGGAAAGGCCGGGGACAGCACGAAAATAATTCACCCCTCCACTTT. This rearrangement joins TRBV27 to TRBJ1-6; the match to TRBD1 covers 7 bases. CDR1 is MNHEY, CDR2 SMNVEV, per germline (reference sequence). The V gene end was trimmed by 4 bases and the J gene end by 5 bases; junction bases not matched to a gene: 17. The CDR3 is 19 amino acids.

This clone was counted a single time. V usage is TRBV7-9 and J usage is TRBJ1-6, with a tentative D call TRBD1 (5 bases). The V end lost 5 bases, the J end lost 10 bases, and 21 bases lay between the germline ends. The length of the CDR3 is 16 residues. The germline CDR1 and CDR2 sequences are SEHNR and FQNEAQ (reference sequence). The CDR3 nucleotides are TGTGCCAGCAGCCCACCGGGGGGTGGGGAATACTCACCCCTCCACTTT. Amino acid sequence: CASSPPGGGEYSPLHF.

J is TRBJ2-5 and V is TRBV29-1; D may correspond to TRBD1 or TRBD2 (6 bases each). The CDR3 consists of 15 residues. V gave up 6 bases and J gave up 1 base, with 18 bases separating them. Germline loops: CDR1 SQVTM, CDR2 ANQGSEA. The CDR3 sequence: CSVPGGGGVQETQYF. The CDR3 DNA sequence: TGCAGCGTCCCCGGGGGCGGTGGGGTCCAAGAGACCCAGTACTTC.

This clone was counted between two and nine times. CDR3: CASSLDGYGYTF. For the CDR3, the DNA is TGTGCCAGCAGCTTAGACGGTTATGGCTACACCTTC. V usage is TRBV7-9 and J usage is TRBJ1-2; D is unresolved. V was pared by 1 base and J by 5 bases, with 5 bases between. Germline CDR1 reads SEHNR; CDR2 reads FQNEAQ (reference sequence). This CDR3 spans 12 amino acids.

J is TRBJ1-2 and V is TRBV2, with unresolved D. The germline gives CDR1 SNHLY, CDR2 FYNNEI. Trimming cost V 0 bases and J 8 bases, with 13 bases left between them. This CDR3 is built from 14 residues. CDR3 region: CASSEAPGPRGYTF. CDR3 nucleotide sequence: TGTGCCAGCAGTGAAGCGCCGGGTCCAAGGGGCTACACCTTC.

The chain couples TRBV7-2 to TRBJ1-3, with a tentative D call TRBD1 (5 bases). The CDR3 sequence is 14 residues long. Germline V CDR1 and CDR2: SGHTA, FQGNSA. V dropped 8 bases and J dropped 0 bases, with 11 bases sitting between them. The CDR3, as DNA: TGTGCCAGCGGGGCTAGCAACTCTGGAAACACCATATATTTT. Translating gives CASGASNSGNTIYF.

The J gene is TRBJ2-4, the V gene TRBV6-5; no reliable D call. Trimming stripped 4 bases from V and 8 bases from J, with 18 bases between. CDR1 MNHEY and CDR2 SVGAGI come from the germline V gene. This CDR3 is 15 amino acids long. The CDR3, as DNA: TGTGCCAGCAGTTCGTCAGCTCAGTTTGGGGACATTCAGTACTTC. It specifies CASSSSAQFGDIQYF.

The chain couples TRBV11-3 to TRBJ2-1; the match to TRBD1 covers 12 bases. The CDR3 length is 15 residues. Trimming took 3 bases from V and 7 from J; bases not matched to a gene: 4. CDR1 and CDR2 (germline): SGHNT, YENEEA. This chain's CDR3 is CASSLGQGAFNEQFF. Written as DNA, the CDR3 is TGTGCCAGCAGCTTGGGACAGGGGGCGTTTAATGAGCAGTTCTTC.